The T cell receptor (beta chain) described here comes from a study of blood T cell repertoires in COVID-19. The CDR3 extends over 15 amino acids. The V gene's germline CDR1 is SGHAT and CDR2 FQNNGV. Trimming cost V 1 base and J 3 bases; bases outside gene matches: 5. Authors' data handling: Scientists estimated how many nucleated cells there were by amplifying reference gene primers. Assay used: immunoSEQ multiplex PCR; TCRdb lists only in-frame clones, some missing. Clone size and V and J calls were adopted from that table, with D and trimming inferred from the DNA. The table records around 110,000 clones, 82% of them present only once.

The V and J genes are TRBV11-2 and TRBJ2-7; 8 nucleotides align to TRBD1. The receptor was isolated from a woman in her sixties or seventies with acute or convalescent COVID-19. Sequenced sample: peripheral blood. The CDR3 nucleotides are TGTGCCAGCAGCTTAGGAGGGACAGGTTACTACGAGCAGTACGTC. This codes for CASSLGGTGYYEQYV.